This passage covers 25 T cell receptor beta chains from one sample sequenced in a study of shared T cell receptors in the human thymus. Profiling relied on immunoSEQ multiplex PCR, and the TCRdb table lists in-frame clones only, not all of them. The table has 540,000 or so clones, approximately 78% seen once; the top ten hold about 0.013%. The sample also formed part of further work on human thymus T cells.

Sequencing was performed on thymocytes. These TCRs come from a boy in the first two years of life with a congenital heart defect.

This clone was counted a single time. The chain has TRBV10-3 and TRBJ2-3; a possible D gene is TRBD2 (5 bases). Trimming cost V 4 bases and J 2 bases, with 19 bases left between them. The CDR3 contains 17 residues. Germline V gene data show CDR1 as ENHRY and CDR2 as SYGVKD. The CDR3 sequence is CAISAPRTGISTDTQYF. CDR3 in DNA: TGTGCCATCAGTGCCCCCAGGACGGGAATATCCACAGATACGCAGTATTTT.

In nucleotides, the CDR3 is TGTGCCAGTACCCCTCGACAGGGGTCTATTGCTGAAGCTTTCTTT. Translated: CASTPRQGSIAEAFF. The rearrangement links TRBV19 to TRBJ1-1; 8 nucleotides agree with TRBD1. J gave up 6 bases and V 7 bases, and 13 bases lay outside the gene matches. The CDR3 contains 15 residues. Germline assignment: CDR1 LNHDA and CDR2 SQIVND (reference sequence).

V is TRBV27 and J is TRBJ2-4; tentative D call: TRBD1 (6 bases). Per germline, CDR1 MNHEY and CDR2 SMNVEV (reference sequence). There are 16 residues in the CDR3. Deletions cut 4 bases from V and 0 bases from J, with 13 bases between. CDR3 in amino acids: CASSSRGGLAKNIQYF. DNA for the CDR3: TGTGCCAGCAGTTCCAGGGGCGGGCTAGCCAAAAACATTCAGTACTTC.

The CDR3 sequence: CAIRDSSGNTIYF. In DNA, the CDR3 is TGTGCCATCAGGGACAGCTCTGGAAACACCATATATTTT. The V gene is TRBV10-3, the J gene TRBJ1-3; possibly TRBD1 for D (6 bases). The CDR3 spans 13 residues. V lost 6 bases and J lost 0, with 6 bases in between. Looked up from germline, CDR1 is ENHRY and CDR2 is SYGVKD.

J is TRBJ1-4 and V is TRBV4-1; no definite D call. Trimming took off 4 bases at V and 4 bases at J, with 25 bases between the two ends. The length of the CDR3 is 19 residues. In germline, CDR1 is MGHRA, CDR2 YSYEKL. CDR3 coding DNA: TGCGCCAGCAGCCCCCAGTCGCGGGTACCCCCCGCTCTTAATGAAAAACTGTTTTTT. Translating it yields CASSPQSRVPPALNEKLFF.

V and J are TRBV4-3 and TRBJ2-2; 10 nucleotides match TRBD1. The CDR3 extends over 18 amino acids. Germline V gene data show CDR1 as LGHNA and CDR2 as YSLEER. V was clipped by 0 bases and J by 6 bases; unmatched bases: 10. CDR3 coding DNA: TGCGCCAGCAGCCAAGATAGGATCCCGGGACAGGGGTCCGGGGAGCTGTTTTTT. It encodes CASSQDRIPGQGSGELFF.

The chain joins TRBV5-6 to TRBJ2-5; D unresolved. Germline V gene data show CDR1 as SGHDT and CDR2 as YYEEEE. Deletions cut 4 bases from V and 5 bases from J, with 12 bases between. The CDR3 totals 13 residues. CDR3 coding DNA: TGTGCCAGCAGCCTAAGTCCTCCTGAGACCCAGTACTTC. This codes for CASSLSPPETQYF.

This clone came up once. V is TRBV5-6 and J is TRBJ2-7, with 10 bases identical to TRBD2. V dropped 5 bases and J dropped 3; count of bases not matched to a gene: 11. The CDR3 sequence is 16 residues long. The germline CDR1 and CDR2 sequences are SGHDT and YYEEEE. The CDR3 nucleotides read TGTGCCAGCAGTTCACTCCCGGGACTAGCGTACTACGAGCAGTACTTC. Translating it yields CASSSLPGLAYYEQYF.

The chain joins TRBV5-5 to TRBJ2-7; the D is unclear. Per germline, CDR1 SGHKS and CDR2 YYEKEE (reference sequence). Trimming pared 1 base from V and 2 bases from J, leaving 13 bases between. The CDR3 runs 15 residues. The CDR3 DNA reads as TGTGCCAGCAGCTTGAAGTGGGCAGCTCCCTACGAGCAGTACTTC. The encoded protein is CASSLKWAAPYEQYF.

This chain links TRBV6-1 with TRBJ2-1; 8 bases agree with TRBD2. CDR1 MNHNS and CDR2 SASEGT come from the germline V gene. The CDR3 is 16 amino acids. Trimming took 1 base from V and 8 from J; bases not matched to a gene: 10. The CDR3 here is CASSEGVTSAEDEQFF. The CDR3 DNA reads as TGTGCCAGCAGTGAAGGGGTGACTAGCGCGGAAGATGAGCAGTTCTTC.

This sequence joins TRBV18 and TRBJ1-6, with D uncertain. Germline loops: CDR1 KGHSH, CDR2 LQKENI. The CDR3 covers 14 residues. Deletions cut 6 bases from V and 6 bases from J, with 12 bases between. The CDR3 sequence is CASSRGEGNSPLHF. CDR3 coding DNA: TGTGCCAGCTCCCGTGGAGAAGGTAATTCACCCCTCCACTTT.

The V call is TRBV14, the J call TRBJ1-6; the match to TRBD1 covers 7 bases. CDR3 length: 14 amino acids. The V and J ends lost 4 bases and 5 bases, in that order; junction bases with no gene match: 2. CDR1 is SGHDN, CDR2 FVKESK, per germline. The CDR3, as DNA: TGTGCCAGCAGCCCCAGGGGGGATAATTCACCCCTCCACTTT. Residues: CASSPRGDNSPLHF.

The chain recombines TRBV5-6 with TRBJ2-5; TRBD1 might be the D (8 bases). The CDR3 is 17 amino acids. CDR1 SGHDT and CDR2 YYEEEE come from the germline V gene. Trimming took 4 bases from V and 2 from J, leaving 21 bases between them. Here the CDR3 DNA reads TGTGCCAGCAGCACCAGACAGGGGAGGGGAGGGCAAGAGACCCAGTACTTC. The encoded protein is CASSTRQGRGGQETQYF.

V and J are TRBV28 and TRBJ2-7; D gene unclear. Germline CDR1 is MDHEN and CDR2 is SYDVKM. The CDR3 is made up of 13 amino acids. Trimming left V 4 bases short and J 0 bases short, with 7 bases between. CDR3 DNA sequence: TGTGCCAGCAGTTCGGCGGACTCCTACGAGCAGTACTTC. Residues: CASSSADSYEQYF.

The chain links TRBV2 to TRBJ2-1; the D is unclear. Germline V gene lookup returns CDR1 SNHLY and CDR2 FYNNEI. The V end was cut by 5 bases, the J end by 9 bases, with 8 bases between. This CDR3 has 11 residues. As DNA, the CDR3 is TGTGCCAGCAGTCACACCCGTGAGCAGTTCTTC. Translating gives CASSHTREQFF.

V is TRBV11-3 and J is TRBJ2-3; D is perhaps TRBD2 (5 bases). V lost 2 bases and J lost 0, with 18 bases in between. CDR1 is SGHNT and CDR2 is YENEEA in the germline V gene. The CDR3 spans 18 residues. CDR3 DNA: TGTGCCAGCAGCTTAAAGCGGCGATCCGCCTCTAGCACAGATACGCAGTATTTT. Its protein is CASSLKRRSASSTDTQYF.

This clone was found a few times. The chain carries TRBV10-1 and TRBJ2-1; maybe TRBD2 (6 bases). The CDR3 covers 14 residues. From germline, CDR1 is WNHNN and CDR2 SYGVQD (reference sequence). With 3 bases removed from V and 5 bases from J, the gap between germline ends came to 11 bases. The DNA for the CDR3 is TGCGCCAGCAGTGATGGAGGGGCCGACAATGAGCAGTTCTTC. It translates to CASSDGGADNEQFF.

As DNA, the CDR3 is TGTGCCAGCAGTTACAGCGGGCAGAATGAGCAGTTCTTC. This codes for CASSYSGQNEQFF. V and J are TRBV6-6 and TRBJ2-1; possible D gene TRBD2, 6 bases. The CDR3 has 13 residues. The germline V gene encodes CDR1 MNHNY and CDR2 SVGAGI (reference sequence). Trimming took 2 bases from V and 7 from J, leaving 9 bases between them.

V is TRBV7-9 and J is TRBJ2-4; a possible D gene is TRBD2 (7 bases). The CDR3 runs 13 residues. V was pared by 5 bases and J by 9 bases, with 14 bases between. Germline V lookup: CDR1 SEHNR, CDR2 FQNEAQ (reference sequence). CDR3 DNA sequence: TGTGCCAGCAGCCCGGGGGGCCCTGGCATTCAGTACTTC. Encoded protein: CASSPGGPGIQYF.

The V call is TRBV7-2, the J call TRBJ2-1; 8 bases are shared with TRBD2. Germline V gene sequence: CDR1 SGHTA, CDR2 FQGNSA. Unmatched junction bases numbered 13, after V lost 2 bases and J lost 7 bases. This CDR3 has 17 amino acids. The CDR3 reads CASSLKDPGTRSNEQFF. In nucleotides, the CDR3 is TGTGCCAGCAGCTTAAAAGACCCCGGGACTAGGAGTAATGAGCAGTTCTTC.

The chain recombines TRBV4-3 with TRBJ2-1, with 9 nucleotides matching TRBD2. This CDR3 is built from 16 residues. Germline CDR1 is LGHNA and CDR2 is YSLEER. V was pared by 0 bases and J by 3 bases, with 3 bases of the junction left unmatched. The CDR3 DNA reads as TGCGCCAGCAGCCAAGAGGCGGGAGGGATCTACAATGAGCAGTTCTTC. Encoded protein: CASSQEAGGIYNEQFF.

This chain connects TRBV5-1 to TRBJ2-3; TRBD2 agrees at 7 bases. This CDR3 region has 17 residues. Germline values: CDR1 SGHRS, CDR2 YFSETQ. The J segment lost 0 bases and the V segment lost 0 bases, leaving 7 bases of the junction unmatched. This chain's CDR3 is CASSLVASGTSTDTQYF. CDR3 DNA sequence: TGCGCCAGCAGCTTGGTTGCTAGCGGTACTAGCACAGATACGCAGTATTTT.

The chain recombines TRBV9 with TRBJ1-4, with 7 bases fitting TRBD1. CDR1 and CDR2 (germline): SGDLS, YYNGEE. The junction had 8 bases not matched to a gene; V was cut back by 3 bases and J by 6 bases. The CDR3 covers 15 residues. The CDR3 DNA follows: TGTGCCAGCAGCGCTAGACAGGGCGGACATGAAAAACTGTTTTTT. It specifies CASSARQGGHEKLFF.

With regard to this clone: This sample includes further DNA sequences coding for the same CDR3. The chain recombines TRBV2 with TRBJ1-2; 8 nucleotides align to TRBD1. The CDR3 runs to 14 residues. Germline values: CDR1 SNHLY, CDR2 FYNNEI. Trimming cost V 4 bases and J 2 bases; bases outside gene matches: 3. CDR3 DNA sequence: TGTGCCAGCAGTGTTGGACAGGGAAACTATGGCTACACCTTC. This encodes CASSVGQGNYGYTF.

The DNA of the CDR3 is TGTGCCAGCAGCAAAGCGCGCGGGGGGCGAAGGACTGAAGCTTTCTTT. Translation: CASSKARGGRRTEAFF. The V gene is TRBV21-1, the J gene TRBJ1-1. TRBV21-1 is labeled a pseudogene. The CDR3 runs 16 residues.